The source of this TCR beta chain is a study of T cell responses to AZD1222 COVID-19 vaccine. Findings of the study overall: Nearly half of spike-specific TCRs reportedly target unmutated variant regions. Across spike, vaccine-associated CD4 TCRs were found, dominant at 160-218 and 743-854. Following two doses of AZD1222, Spike-specific TCR breadth and depth rose.

Sequencing was performed with immunoSEQ multiplex PCR; in TCRdb, only in-frame clones are kept and a portion is missing. This table holds 55,000 to 65,000 clones, 89% found once. Germline-derived CDR1 and CDR2 are SGHTA and FQGNSA. This CDR3 is 14 amino acids long. With 1 base clipped from V and 5 bases from J, the junction kept 4 bases outside the gene matches. In the case of this clone: Antigen unknown.

The J gene is TRBJ2-5, the V gene TRBV7-2, with TRBD1 matching 7 bases. The sequence was obtained from an adult who received the AZD1222 COVID-19 vaccine. The sample in question was peripheral blood, obtained 28 days after the second AZD1222 dose. CDR3 residues: CASSLGQGLETQYF. The DNA of the CDR3 is TGTGCCAGCAGCTTAGGACAGGGTTTGGAGACCCAGTACTTC.